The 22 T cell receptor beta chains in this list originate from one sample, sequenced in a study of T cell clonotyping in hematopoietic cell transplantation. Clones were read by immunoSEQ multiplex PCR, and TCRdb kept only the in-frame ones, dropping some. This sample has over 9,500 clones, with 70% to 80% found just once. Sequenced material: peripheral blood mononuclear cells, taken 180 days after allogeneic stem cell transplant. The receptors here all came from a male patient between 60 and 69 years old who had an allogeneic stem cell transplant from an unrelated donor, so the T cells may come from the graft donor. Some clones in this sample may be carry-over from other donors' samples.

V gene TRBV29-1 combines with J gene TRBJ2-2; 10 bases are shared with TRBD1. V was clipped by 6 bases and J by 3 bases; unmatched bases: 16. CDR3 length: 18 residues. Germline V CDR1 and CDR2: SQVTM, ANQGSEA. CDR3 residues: CSVTAGTGAVIDTGELFF. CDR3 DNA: TGCAGCGTCACCGCCGGGACAGGGGCTGTAATTGACACCGGGGAGCTGTTTTTT.

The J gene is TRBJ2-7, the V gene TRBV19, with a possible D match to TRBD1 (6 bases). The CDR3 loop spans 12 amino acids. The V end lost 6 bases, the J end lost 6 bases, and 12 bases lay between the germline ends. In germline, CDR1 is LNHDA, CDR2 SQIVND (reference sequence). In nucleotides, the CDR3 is TGTGCCAGTAGGGACAGATTGGGCGAGCAGTACTTC. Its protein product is CASRDRLGEQYF.

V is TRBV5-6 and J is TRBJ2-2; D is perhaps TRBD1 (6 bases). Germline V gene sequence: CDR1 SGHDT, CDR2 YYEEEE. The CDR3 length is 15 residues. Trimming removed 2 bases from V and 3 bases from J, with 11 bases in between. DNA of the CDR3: TGTGCCAGCAGCTTACAGGGCGGGTACACCGGGGAGCTGTTTTTT. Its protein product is CASSLQGGYTGELFF. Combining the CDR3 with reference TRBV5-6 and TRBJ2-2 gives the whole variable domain DAGVTQSPTHLIKTRGQQVTLRCSPKSGHDTVSWYQQALGQGPQFIFQYYEEEERQRGNFPDRFSGHQFPNYSSELNVNALLLGDSALYLCASSLQGGYTGELFFGEGSRLTVL.

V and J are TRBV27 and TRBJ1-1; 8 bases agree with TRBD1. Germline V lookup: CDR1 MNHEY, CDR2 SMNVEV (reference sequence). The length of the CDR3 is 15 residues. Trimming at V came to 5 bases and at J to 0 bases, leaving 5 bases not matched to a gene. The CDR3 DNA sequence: TGTGCCAGCAGTCCGCCGGACAGGGTGAACACTGAAGCTTTCTTT. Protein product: CASSPPDRVNTEAFF.

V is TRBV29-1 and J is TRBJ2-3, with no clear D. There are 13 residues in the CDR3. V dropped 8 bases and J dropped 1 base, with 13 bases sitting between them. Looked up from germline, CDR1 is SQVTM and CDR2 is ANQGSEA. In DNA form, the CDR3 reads TGCAGCCTTCTGGACGGACGCACAGATACGCAGTATTTT. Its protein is CSLLDGRTDTQYF.

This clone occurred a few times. CDR3 DNA sequence: TGTGCCAGCAGCTTAGGCCACAGCTCGAACACTGAAGCTTTCTTT. Its translation is CASSLGHSSNTEAFF. The chain joins TRBV7-9 to TRBJ1-1; D gene ambiguous. CDR3 size: 15 residues. V was shortened by 1 base and J by 1 base, with 10 bases between the two germline ends. From germline, CDR1 is SEHNR and CDR2 FQNEAQ (reference sequence).

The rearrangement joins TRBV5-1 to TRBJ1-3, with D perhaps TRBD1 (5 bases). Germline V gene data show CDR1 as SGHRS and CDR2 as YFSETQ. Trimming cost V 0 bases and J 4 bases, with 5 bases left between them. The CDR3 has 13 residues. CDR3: CASSLGQGNTIYF. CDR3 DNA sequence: TGCGCCAGCAGCTTGGGACAGGGAAACACCATATATTTT.

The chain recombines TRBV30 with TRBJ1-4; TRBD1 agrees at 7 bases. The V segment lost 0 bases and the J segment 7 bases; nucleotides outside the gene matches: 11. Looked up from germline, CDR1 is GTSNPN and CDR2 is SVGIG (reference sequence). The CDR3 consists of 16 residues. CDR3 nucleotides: TGTGCCTGGAGTGTACGGTATGACAGGGATGGTGAAAAACTGTTTTTT. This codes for CAWSVRYDRDGEKLFF.

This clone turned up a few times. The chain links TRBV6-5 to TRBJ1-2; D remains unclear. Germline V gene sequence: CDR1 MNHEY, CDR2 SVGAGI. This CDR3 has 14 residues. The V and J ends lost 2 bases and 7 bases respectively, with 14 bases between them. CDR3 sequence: CASSYAAGLGGYTF. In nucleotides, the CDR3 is TGTGCCAGCAGTTACGCAGCAGGCCTCGGTGGCTACACCTTC.

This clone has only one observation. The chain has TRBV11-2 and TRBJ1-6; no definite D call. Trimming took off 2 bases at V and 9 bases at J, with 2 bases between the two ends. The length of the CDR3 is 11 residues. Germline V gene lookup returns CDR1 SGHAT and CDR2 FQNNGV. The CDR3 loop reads CASSLSSPLHF. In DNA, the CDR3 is TGTGCCAGCAGCTTAAGTTCACCCCTCCACTTT.

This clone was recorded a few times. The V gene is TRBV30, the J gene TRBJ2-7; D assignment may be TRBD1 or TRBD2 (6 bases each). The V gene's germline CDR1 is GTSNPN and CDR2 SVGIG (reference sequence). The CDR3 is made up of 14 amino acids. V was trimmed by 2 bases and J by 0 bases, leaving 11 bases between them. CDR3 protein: CAWSMGGASYEQYF. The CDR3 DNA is TGTGCCTGGAGTATGGGGGGCGCCTCCTACGAGCAGTACTTC.

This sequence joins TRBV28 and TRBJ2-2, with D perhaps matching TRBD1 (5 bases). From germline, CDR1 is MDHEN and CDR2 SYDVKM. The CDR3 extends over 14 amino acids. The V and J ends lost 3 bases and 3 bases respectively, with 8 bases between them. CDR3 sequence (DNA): TGTGCCAGCAGTTTGTCAGGGTACACCGGGGAGCTGTTTTTT. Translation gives CASSLSGYTGELFF.

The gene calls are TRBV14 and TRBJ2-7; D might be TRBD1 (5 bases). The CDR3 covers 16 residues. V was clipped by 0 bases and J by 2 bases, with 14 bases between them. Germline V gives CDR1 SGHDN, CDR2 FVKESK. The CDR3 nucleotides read TGTGCCAGCAGCCAAGACTCAATGACAGCTACCTACGAGCAGTACTTC. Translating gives CASSQDSMTATYEQYF.

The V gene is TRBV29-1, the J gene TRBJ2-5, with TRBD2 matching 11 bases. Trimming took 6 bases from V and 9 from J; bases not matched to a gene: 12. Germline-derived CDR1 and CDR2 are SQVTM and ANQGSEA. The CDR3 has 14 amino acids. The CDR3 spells CSVATGLAAIPQYF. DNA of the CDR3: TGCAGCGTCGCAACGGGACTAGCGGCCATACCCCAGTACTTC.

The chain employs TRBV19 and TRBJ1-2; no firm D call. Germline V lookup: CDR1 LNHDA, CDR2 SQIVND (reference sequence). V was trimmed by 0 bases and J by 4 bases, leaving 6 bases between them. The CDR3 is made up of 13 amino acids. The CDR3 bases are TGTGCCAGTAGTATAGAATCTACCTATGGCTACACCTTC. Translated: CASSIESTYGYTF.

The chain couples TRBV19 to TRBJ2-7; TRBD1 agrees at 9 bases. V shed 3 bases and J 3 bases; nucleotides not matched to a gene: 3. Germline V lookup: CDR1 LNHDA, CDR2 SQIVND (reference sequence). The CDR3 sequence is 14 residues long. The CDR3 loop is CASSIQGQGYEQYF. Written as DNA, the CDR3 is TGTGCCAGTAGTATCCAGGGACAGGGCTACGAGCAGTACTTC.

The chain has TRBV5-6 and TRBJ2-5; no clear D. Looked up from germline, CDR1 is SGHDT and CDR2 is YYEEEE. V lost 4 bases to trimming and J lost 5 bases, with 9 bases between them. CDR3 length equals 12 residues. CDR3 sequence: CASSPDGETQYF. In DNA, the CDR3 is TGTGCCAGCAGCCCGGACGGGGAGACCCAGTACTTC. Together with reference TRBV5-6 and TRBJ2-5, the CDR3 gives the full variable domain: DAGVTQSPTHLIKTRGQQVTLRCSPKSGHDTVSWYQQALGQGPQFIFQYYEEEERQRGNFPDRFSGHQFPNYSSELNVNALLLGDSALYLCASSPDGETQYFGPGTRLLVL.

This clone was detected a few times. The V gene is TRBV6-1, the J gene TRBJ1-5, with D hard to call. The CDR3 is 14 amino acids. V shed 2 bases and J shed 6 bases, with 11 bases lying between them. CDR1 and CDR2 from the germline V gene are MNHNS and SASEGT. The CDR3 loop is CASSESDGVQPQHF. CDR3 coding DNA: TGTGCCAGCAGTGAATCGGATGGGGTTCAGCCCCAGCATTTT.

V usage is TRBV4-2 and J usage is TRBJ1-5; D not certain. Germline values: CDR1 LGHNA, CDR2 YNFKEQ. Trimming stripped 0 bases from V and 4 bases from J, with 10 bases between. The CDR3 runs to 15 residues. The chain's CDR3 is CASSQDNGLNQPQHF. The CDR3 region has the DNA TGTGCCAGCAGCCAAGATAACGGCCTTAATCAGCCCCAGCATTTT.

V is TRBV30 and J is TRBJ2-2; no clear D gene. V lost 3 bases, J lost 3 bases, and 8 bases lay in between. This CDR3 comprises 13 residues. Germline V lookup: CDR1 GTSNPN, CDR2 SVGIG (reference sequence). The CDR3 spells CAWRGYYTGELFF. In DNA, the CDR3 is TGTGCCTGGAGAGGGTATTACACCGGGGAGCTGTTTTTT.

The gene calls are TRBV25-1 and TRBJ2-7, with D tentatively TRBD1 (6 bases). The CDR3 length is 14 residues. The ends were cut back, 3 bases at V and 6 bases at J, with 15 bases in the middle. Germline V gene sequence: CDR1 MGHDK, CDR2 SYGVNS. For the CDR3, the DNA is TGTGCCAGCAGTGATGGACAGATTAACACCGAGCAGTACTTC. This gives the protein CASSDGQINTEQYF.

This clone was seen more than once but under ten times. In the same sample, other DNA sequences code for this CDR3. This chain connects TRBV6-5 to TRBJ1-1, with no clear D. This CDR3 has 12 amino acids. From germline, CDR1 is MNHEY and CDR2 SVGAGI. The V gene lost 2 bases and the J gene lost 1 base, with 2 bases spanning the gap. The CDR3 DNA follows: TGTGCCAGCAGTTACCCGAACACTGAAGCTTTCTTT. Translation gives CASSYPNTEAFF.